This is a list of T cell receptor beta chains from one sample in a study of OX40 agonist ivuxolimab in advanced cancers. Repertoires were generated with immunoSEQ multiplex PCR, while TCRdb's copy carries only in-frame clones and drops some. The data contain about 150,000 clones, 94% of them singletons. This material consisted of CD4+ or CD8+ T cells sorted from blood, taken in a trial of the OX40 agonist ivuxolimab. The receptor source for this set is an adult with an advanced solid tumor such as melanoma, head and neck, liver or kidney cancer. Both conserved end residues are part of each CDR3. The D gene is left open where the match is weak. Rows give clone size only sometimes, using once, few, many, or a class for an expanded clone.

J: TRBJ2-1; D: -; V: TRBV2; size: -; DNA: TGTGCCAGCGGCAGGAGTAGCTCCTACAATGAGCAGTTCTTC; CDR3: CASGRSSSYNEQFF
J: TRBJ1-1; D: -; V: TRBV29-1; size: -; DNA: TGCAGCGTTGAAGGACGAATGAACACTGAAGCTTTCTTT; CDR3: CSVEGRMNTEAFF
J: TRBJ2-1; D: -; V: TRBV27; size: -; DNA: TGTGCCAGCAGTTCACCGACTAGTCTCCTCCACAATGAGCAGTTCTTC; CDR3: CASSSPTSLLHNEQFF
J: TRBJ2-3; D: TRBD2; V: TRBV6-5; size: -; DNA: TGTGCCAGCAGACAACTAGCGGGGGGAGCAGATACGCAGTATTTT; CDR3: CASRQLAGGADTQYF
J: TRBJ2-3; D: -; V: TRBV20-1; size: -; DNA: TGCAGTGCAGAGGGGGATACGCAGTATTTT; CDR3: CSAEGDTQYF
J: TRBJ1-5; D: -; V: TRBV28; size: -; DNA: TGTGCCAGCAGTTTCCCCGCAGGGGCAGGTAGAAATCAGCCCCAGCATTTT; CDR3: CASSFPAGAGRNQPQHF
J: TRBJ2-4; D: TRBD1; V: TRBV15; size: -; DNA: TGTGCCACCAGCCGCACCGGGACAGGGCTAGCCAAAAACATTCAGTACTTC; CDR3: CATSRTGTGLAKNIQYF
J: TRBJ1-3; D: -; V: TRBV4-3; size: -; DNA: TGCGCCAGCAGCCAAGTCTTCACAGGGACCGGAAACACCATATATTTT; CDR3: CASSQVFTGTGNTIYF
J: TRBJ1-3; D: -; V: TRBV5-1; size: -; DNA: TGCGCCAGCAGCTTGGCGACAAGCGGTAACACCATATATTTT; CDR3: CASSLATSGNTIYF
J: TRBJ1-5; D: -; V: TRBV19; size: -; DNA: TGTGCCAGTAGTATTATAAGGGAAAGTCAGCCCCAGCATTTT; CDR3: CASSIIRESQPQHF
J: TRBJ2-3; D: -; V: TRBV4-1; size: -; DNA: TGCGCCAGCAGCCGAGCAGGGTGGATAGATACGCAGTATTTT; CDR3: CASSRAGWIDTQYF
J: TRBJ2-7; D: TRBD1; V: TRBV18; size: -; DNA: TGTGCCAGCTCACCGACAGGGGGTGGGGAGCAGTACTTC; CDR3: CASSPTGGGEQYF
J: TRBJ2-7; D: -; V: TRBV4-1; size: -; DNA: TGCGCCAGCAGCCAAGAAAAGAAGCAGGGCTACGAGCAGTACTTC; CDR3: CASSQEKKQGYEQYF
J: TRBJ2-7; D: -; V: TRBV6-1; size: -; DNA: TGTGCCAGCAGGAGTCGACAAGGTGTCTCCTACGAGCAGTACTTC; CDR3: CASRSRQGVSYEQYF
J: TRBJ1-5; D: -; V: TRBV28; size: -; DNA: TGTGCCAGCAGCCCCGGCGGGCAGGGGATAATTCAGCCCCAGCATTTT; CDR3: CASSPGGQGIIQPQHF
J: TRBJ1-4; D: TRBD1; V: TRBV2; size: -; DNA: TGTGCCAGCAGCCCTGAACAGGGGCGTTCTAATGAAAAACTGTTTTTT; CDR3: CASSPEQGRSNEKLFF
J: TRBJ1-5; D: -; V: TRBV15; size: -; DNA: TGTGCCACCAGCAGAGGCCTTACAGAGCAGCCCCAGCATTTT; CDR3: CATSRGLTEQPQHF
J: TRBJ2-4; D: -; V: TRBV11-1; size: -; DNA: TGTGCCAGCAGCTTCACAGGGGAGGGAAACATTCAGTACTTC; CDR3: CASSFTGEGNIQYF
J: TRBJ1-2; D: TRBD1; V: TRBV4-3; size: -; DNA: TGCGCCAGCAGCTCACCGAACAGGGGATCGAACTATGGCTACACCTTC; CDR3: CASSSPNRGSNYGYTF
J: TRBJ2-7; D: -; V: TRBV28; size: -; DNA: TGTGCCTGCGGCGCGGAAACCTACGAGCAGTACTTC; CDR3: CACGAETYEQYF
J: TRBJ1-3; D: -; V: TRBV9; size: few; DNA: TGTGCCAGCAGTGAGACAGGTGTCTGGGGAAACACCATATATTTT; CDR3: CASSETGVWGNTIYF
J: TRBJ2-3; D: -; V: TRBV9; size: -; DNA: TGTGCCAGCAGCGTTTGGCAGGGCGATTCGGGAGATACGCAGTATTTT; CDR3: CASSVWQGDSGDTQYF
J: TRBJ2-3; D: TRBD1; V: TRBV6-5; size: -; DNA: TGTGCCAGCAGTTACTATGGACAGGACACAGATACGCAGTATTTT; CDR3: CASSYYGQDTDTQYF
J: TRBJ1-3; D: -; V: TRBV13; size: -; DNA: TGTGCCAGCAGCTTAGACATTGGAAACACCATATATTTT; CDR3: CASSLDIGNTIYF
J: TRBJ2-7; D: -; V: TRBV11-3; size: -; DNA: TGTGCCAGCAGCTTAGGAGGACCATTATCCTACGAGCAGTACTTC; CDR3: CASSLGGPLSYEQYF
J: TRBJ1-5; D: -; V: TRBV28; size: -; DNA: TGTGCCAGCTCAACCCTTCCTCGTCATCAGCCCCAGCATTTT; CDR3: CASSTLPRHQPQHF
J: TRBJ1-4; D: TRBD1; V: TRBV10-2; size: once; DNA: TGCGCCAGCAGTGACCCCGACAGGGTAGGGAATGAAAAACTGTTTTTT; CDR3: CASSDPDRVGNEKLFF
J: TRBJ2-3; D: -; V: TRBV7-9; size: -; DNA: TGTGCCAGCAGCCCTCCTTCCCTACGTAGCACAGATACGCAGTATTTT; CDR3: CASSPPSLRSTDTQYF
J: TRBJ1-5; D: -; V: TRBV5-1; size: -; DNA: TGCGCCAGCAGCTTGGGGCTCGCCGGGCAGCCCCAGCATTTT; CDR3: CASSLGLAGQPQHF
J: TRBJ1-3; D: -; V: TRBV5-5; size: -; DNA: TGTGCCAGCAGCTTTGAGGTCTCAGTCTCTGGAAACACCATATATTTT; CDR3: CASSFEVSVSGNTIYF
J: TRBJ1-2; D: -; V: TRBV5-4; size: -; DNA: TGTGCCAGCAGCGGGGCAGGGTCCGGCTACACCTTC; CDR3: CASSGAGSGYTF
J: TRBJ2-1; D: TRBD2; V: TRBV5-1; size: -; DNA: TGCGCCAGCAGCTTGTCCCTGACTAGCGGGAGGGGGGATGAGCAGTTCTTC; CDR3: CASSLSLTSGRGDEQFF
J: TRBJ2-5; D: -; V: TRBV7-2; size: once; DNA: TGTGCCAGCAGCTTGGGGGGGGCGGGCGAGACCCAGTACTTC; CDR3: CASSLGGAGETQYF
J: TRBJ1-2; D: -; V: TRBV7-9; size: -; DNA: TGTGCCAGCAGCTTGACAGCCCCTGGGGACTATGGCTACACCTTC; CDR3: CASSLTAPGDYGYTF
J: TRBJ1-3; D: -; V: TRBV7-2; size: -; DNA: TGTGCCAGCAGGCAAGCAGCCTCTGGAAACACCATATATTTT; CDR3: CASRQAASGNTIYF
J: TRBJ1-2; D: -; V: TRBV7-3; size: -; DNA: TGTGCCAGCAGCCACCAGTCGGGGGGCTATGGCTACACCTTC; CDR3: CASSHQSGGYGYTF
J: TRBJ1-1; D: -; V: TRBV19; size: -; DNA: TGTGCCAGTAGTACAACAGTGAACACTGAAGCTTTCTTT; CDR3: CASSTTVNTEAFF
J: TRBJ2-5; D: -; V: TRBV10-2; size: -; DNA: TGCGCCAGCAGTCCCGCACGCTTTCAAGAGACCCAGTACTTC; CDR3: CASSPARFQETQYF